The 9 T cell receptor beta chains below all came from one sample that was sequenced in a study of T cells in Graves' hyperthyroidism and ophthalmopathy. TCR beta CDR3 sequences were amplified from RNA transcripts. Researchers ran a first-round RT-PCR on the TCR CDR3 using the HTBI primer set. TCRdb reanalysed the multiplex PCR reads using MiXCR and keeps one entry per CDR3 protein. This table has 340,000 or so distinct CDR3 sequences, 15% to 20% appearing once. Specimen: blood. These receptors all come from a woman in her forties or fifties with Graves' hyperthyroidism.

The rearrangement links TRBV29-1 to TRBJ2-5; perhaps TRBD1 as D (5 bases). The CDR3 is 13 amino acids. Trimming removed 2 bases at V and 4 bases at J, with 11 bases between. Germline assignment: CDR1 SQVTM and CDR2 ANQGSEA. The CDR3 DNA follows: TGCAGCGTTGAATTCCAGGGTTCAGAGACCCAGTACTTC. Its translation: CSVEFQGSETQYF.

This clonotype showed up many times. V gene TRBV11-2 combines with J gene TRBJ2-7; D tentatively fits TRBD1 or TRBD2 (5 bases each). V was cut by 5 bases and J by 2 bases, with 16 bases left in between. Germline CDR1 SGHAT, CDR2 FQNNGV. The CDR3 has 15 residues. The DNA for the CDR3 is TGTGCCAGCAGCCCCCCCGGGACGGCTACCTACGAGCAGTACTTC. Its protein is CASSPPGTATYEQYF.

V is TRBV12-3 or TRBV12-4 and J is TRBJ1-2; perhaps TRBD1 as D (6 bases). Between the trimmed V and J ends, which lost 1 base and 8 bases, there was a span of 17 bases. The CDR3 extends over 15 amino acids. This CDR3 is CASSLVPAGVYGYTF. CDR3 DNA: TGTGCCAGCAGTTTAGTTCCGGCAGGGGTTTACGGCTACACCTTC.

This clonotype has just a few counts. This chain uses TRBV5-1 with TRBJ1-2, with TRBD1 matching over 9 bases. This CDR3 is built from 18 residues. CDR1 and CDR2 from the germline V gene are SGHRS and YFSETQ. The V gene end was trimmed by 0 bases and the J gene end by 1 base; junction bases not matched to a gene: 10. CDR3 loop: CASSLEVGQGPFNYGYTF. The CDR3 bases are TGCGCCAGCAGCTTGGAGGTGGGACAGGGCCCTTTTAACTATGGCTACACCTTC.

The V gene is TRBV3-1, the J gene TRBJ2-5; D is uncertain. The germline V gene encodes CDR1 LGHDT and CDR2 YNNKEL (reference sequence). This CDR3 has 15 amino acids. Trimming left V 4 bases short and J 1 base short, with 13 bases between. CDR3 amino acids: CASSPRTDFQETQYF. Written as DNA, the CDR3 is TGTGCCAGCAGCCCGCGGACGGATTTCCAAGAGACCCAGTACTTC.

The chain combines TRBV11-2 with TRBJ1-3, with 7 bases fitting TRBD1. The germline V gene has CDR1 SGHAT and CDR2 FQNNGV. The CDR3 contains 15 residues. Trimming cost V 0 bases and J 4 bases; bases outside gene matches: 3. CDR3 protein: CASSLDGTAGNTIYF. DNA of the CDR3: TGTGCCAGCAGCTTAGACGGGACAGCAGGAAACACCATATATTTT.

This clonotype was observed a few times. V and J are TRBV4-1 and TRBJ1-4; unclear D gene. V lost 3 bases, J lost 2 bases, and 7 bases lay in between. Germline CDR1 is MGHRA and CDR2 is YSYEKL. The CDR3 consists of 14 residues. Here the CDR3 reads CASSHLGTNEKLFF. CDR3 sequence (DNA): TGCGCCAGCAGCCACCTGGGGACTAATGAAAAACTGTTTTTT.

The table lists this clonotype with many counts. The chain has TRBV4-1 and TRBJ1-2; D not certain. There are 14 residues in the CDR3. Germline-derived CDR1 and CDR2 are MGHRA and YSYEKL. V lost 0 bases and J 3 bases, leaving 8 bases between the germline ends. Written as DNA, the CDR3 is TGCGCCAGCAGCCAAGAGGGCAGTGACTATGGCTACACCTTC. It specifies CASSQEGSDYGYTF.

With respect to this clonotype: Given a much more abundant clone one base away, this may be a read error. The chain uses TRBV27 and TRBJ2-1; maybe TRBD1 (6 bases). CDR3 length: 15 amino acids. V shed 2 bases and J shed 9 bases, with 17 bases lying between them. Germline V CDR1 and CDR2: MNHEY, SMNVEV (reference sequence). The CDR3 protein is CASSLLQGSLSEQFF. In nucleotides, the CDR3 is TGTGCCAGCAGTTTACTACAGGGTAGTTTAAGTGAGCAGTTCTTC.